What follows are 27 T cell receptor beta chains derived from one specimen sequenced in a study of T-cell memory formation after mild COVID-19. TCRdb re-called the 5' RACE reads through MiXCR, storing one row per CDR3 protein. The sample has about 400,000 distinct CDR3 sequences, roughly a quarter seen once. Sequenced: PBMCs or a T cell subset sorted from them (not recorded which). The receptors originated from an adult woman who had mild COVID-19 (a few samples of this study predate the infection). Cell type and time point are not known.

This clonotype has only a few counts. The junction and the germline gene differ at one end; a read error may be behind it. This sequence joins TRBV12-3 or TRBV12-4 and TRBJ2-1; D may be TRBD2 (6 bases). CDR3 length equals 16 residues. The CDR3 reads CASNWKRTSSHNEQFF. CDR3 DNA sequence: TGTGCCAGCAACTGGAAACGTACTAGCTCCCACAATGAGCAGTTCTTC.

The chain links TRBV10-3 to TRBJ2-2, with 7 bases fitting TRBD1. The V and J ends lost 10 bases and 2 bases, in that order; junction bases with no gene match: 4. Germline-derived CDR1 and CDR2 are ENHRY and SYGVKD. This CDR3 spans 13 amino acids. The CDR3 region is CATGQENTGELFF. CDR3 bases: TGTGCCACCGGACAGGAAAACACCGGGGAGCTGTTTTTT.

This clonotype was counted at least ten times. The rearrangement joins TRBV20-1 to TRBJ2-5, with D unclear. The CDR3 length is 11 residues. Trimming took off 1 base at V and 4 bases at J, with 4 bases between the two ends. Germline assignment: CDR1 DFQATT and CDR2 SNEGSKA (reference sequence). CDR3 protein: CSARVGETQYF. As DNA, the CDR3 is TGCAGTGCTAGAGTCGGAGAGACCCAGTACTTC.

CDR3 amino acids: CASSAQVLGTDTQYF. Written as DNA, the CDR3 is TGTGCCAGCAGTGCTCAGGTCTTGGGCACAGATACGCAGTATTTT. This rearrangement joins TRBV6-1 to TRBJ2-3, with D unresolved. Trimming pared 4 bases from V and 1 base from J, leaving 12 bases between. The CDR3 consists of 15 residues. Germline lookup yields CDR1 MNHNS and CDR2 SASEGT.

This clonotype appeared many times. V and J are TRBV15 and TRBJ2-5, with unresolved D. V lost 1 base to trimming and J lost 2 bases, with 8 bases between them. There are 14 residues in the CDR3. From germline, CDR1 is LNHNV and CDR2 YYDKDF (reference sequence). CDR3 sequence reads: CATSRVTRQETQYF. Written as DNA, the CDR3 is TGTGCCACCAGCAGAGTTACCAGACAAGAGACCCAGTACTTC. Variable domain in full (rest from reference TRBV15 and TRBJ2-5): DAMVIQNPRYQVTQFGKPVTLSCSQTLNHNVMYWYQQKSSQAPKLLFHYYDKDFNNEADTPDNFQSRRPNTSFCFLDIRSPGLGDTAMYLCATSRVTRQETQYFGPGTRLLVL.

The gene calls are TRBV12-3 or TRBV12-4 and TRBJ1-1; no clear D. V was trimmed by 2 bases and J by 5 bases, leaving 12 bases between them. This CDR3 has 14 amino acids. The CDR3 region is CASSLLGFLTEAFF. In DNA, the CDR3 is TGTGCCAGCAGTTTATTGGGATTCCTAACTGAAGCTTTCTTT.

The rearrangement links TRBV6-1 to TRBJ1-2; 8 bases fit TRBD1. Germline-derived CDR1 and CDR2 are MNHNS and SASEGT. This CDR3 spans 17 amino acids. Germline trimming cut 3 bases from V and 1 base from J; bases unmatched to any gene: 10. Written as DNA, the CDR3 is TGTGCCAGCAGTGACATCGTCGGGACAGGATATAACTATGGCTACACCTTC. This gives the protein CASSDIVGTGYNYGYTF.

This clonotype was seen a few times. The gene calls are TRBV27 and TRBJ2-7; tentatively, D is TRBD1 (5 bases). V shed 6 bases and J shed 2 bases, with 17 bases lying between them. In germline, CDR1 is MNHEY, CDR2 SMNVEV (reference sequence). This CDR3 has 15 amino acids. CDR3 amino acids: CASRIGSQGPYEQYF. The CDR3 DNA sequence: TGTGCCAGCAGAATCGGGTCCCAGGGTCCCTACGAGCAGTACTTC.

The chain is built from TRBV7-9 and TRBJ2-3; possibly TRBD2 for D (6 bases). CDR3 length equals 16 residues. CDR1 is SEHNR and CDR2 is FQNEAQ in the germline V gene (reference sequence). Trimming removed 1 base at V and 0 bases at J, with 11 bases between. In nucleotides, the CDR3 is TGTGCCAGCAGCTTAGGGGGGACTTTAAGCACAGATACGCAGTATTTT. Its protein product is CASSLGGTLSTDTQYF.

The V gene is TRBV12-3 or TRBV12-4, the J gene TRBJ1-6; the D is unclear. This CDR3 is built from 15 residues. V dropped 6 bases and J dropped 7 bases, with 16 bases sitting between them. The CDR3 DNA follows: TGTGCCAGCAGGATGGCCCGGGGAGCAAATTCACCCCTCCACTTT. It specifies CASRMARGANSPLHF.

CDR3 in DNA: TGTGCCAGCAGCCTCCTAGGACAGGGAAGGAACACTGAAGCTTTCTTT. This translates into CASSLLGQGRNTEAFF. The chain employs TRBV7-9 and TRBJ1-1; the match to TRBD1 covers 8 bases. This CDR3 is built from 16 residues. Germline values: CDR1 SEHNR, CDR2 FQNEAQ (reference sequence). Trimming cost V 5 bases and J 1 base; bases outside gene matches: 9.

This clonotype was detected only a few times. This CDR3 reads CATSETGYNEQFF. The CDR3 nucleotides read TGTGCCACCAGTGAGACAGGGTACAATGAGCAGTTCTTC. The chain links TRBV24-1 to TRBJ2-1; 7 nucleotides match TRBD1. V lost 4 bases and J lost 4; bases outside the gene matches: 0. Germline-derived CDR1 and CDR2 are KGHDR and SFDVKD. The CDR3 spans 13 residues.

This clonotype has at least ten counts. The V and J genes are TRBV7-3 and TRBJ2-5; possibly TRBD2 for D (5 bases). Trimming took 1 base from V and 3 from J, leaving 12 bases between them. CDR3 length equals 15 residues. Germline loops: CDR1 SGHTA, CDR2 FQGTGA. As DNA, the CDR3 is TGTGCCAGCAGCTTAATGGGGTGGGAGAAAGAGACCCAGTACTTC. The encoded protein is CASSLMGWEKETQYF.

V is TRBV10-3 and J is TRBJ2-5, with 10 bases matching TRBD2. V was clipped by 0 bases and J by 4 bases; unmatched bases: 2. CDR1 is ENHRY, CDR2 SYGVKD, per germline. The CDR3 extends over 15 amino acids. CDR3 in DNA: TGTGCCATCAGTGAGTCAACTAGCGGGGTAGAGACCCAGTACTTC. The encoded protein is CAISESTSGVETQYF.

The chain couples TRBV6-5 to TRBJ1-3; D uncertain. CDR1 and CDR2 (germline): MNHEY, SVGAGI. The CDR3 has 13 residues. Trimming removed 9 bases from V and 2 bases from J, with 11 bases in between. CDR3 in amino acids: CASQRGTGNTIYF. CDR3 in DNA: TGTGCCAGTCAGCGGGGAACTGGAAACACCATATATTTT.

This clonotype turned up a few times. This chain connects TRBV30 to TRBJ2-1; 8 bases agree with TRBD1. V lost 2 bases to trimming and J lost 7 bases; unmatched junction nucleotides: 13. The CDR3 sequence is 16 residues long. Germline V gene lookup returns CDR1 GTSNPN and CDR2 SVGIG (reference sequence). The CDR3 DNA reads as TGTGCCTGGAGTTATGGGGTGACAGGGGTCAGGAATGAGCAGTTCTTC. Translated, it gives CAWSYGVTGVRNEQFF. Full variable domain (remainder filled in from reference TRBV30 and TRBJ2-1): SQTIHQWPATLVQPVGSPLSLECTVEGTSNPNLYWYRQAAGRGLQLLFYSVGIGQISSEVPQNLSASRPQDRQFILSSKKLLLSDSGFYLCAWSYGVTGVRNEQFFGPGTRLTVL.

The CDR3 reads CASSLVAVRGDEQYF. The DNA for the CDR3 is TGTGCCAGCAGCTTGGTCGCGGTCAGGGGGGACGAGCAGTACTTC. The chain joins TRBV7-9 to TRBJ2-7; possibly TRBD1 for D (7 bases). Looked up from germline, CDR1 is SEHNR and CDR2 is FQNEAQ (reference sequence). The CDR3 contains 15 residues. V gave up 3 bases and J gave up 5 bases, with 17 bases separating them.

CDR3 loop: CAVPGNYGYTF. The CDR3, as DNA: TGTGCAGTGCCTGGAAACTATGGCTACACCTTC. The rearrangement joins TRBV7-9 to TRBJ1-2; no firm D call. Germline loops: CDR1 SEHNR, CDR2 FQNEAQ (reference sequence). This CDR3 is built from 11 residues.

This clonotype turned up a few times. This chain uses TRBV27 with TRBJ2-2; perhaps D is TRBD1 or TRBD2 (5 bases each). Trimming removed 0 bases from V and 7 bases from J, with 12 bases in between. Germline V gene sequence: CDR1 MNHEY, CDR2 SMNVEV (reference sequence). The CDR3 spans 15 residues. The CDR3 coding sequence is TGTGCCAGCAGTTTATCCGCCGGGGCCAGCGGGGAGCTGTTTTTT. It encodes CASSLSAGASGELFF.

The chain carries TRBV12-3 or TRBV12-4 and TRBJ2-7, with no clear D. V was shortened by 6 bases and J by 1 base, with 16 bases between the two germline ends. This CDR3 has 15 residues. CDR3 sequence (DNA): TGTGCCAGCAGGTCCGGAGCCGACCTTTCCTACGAGCAGTACTTC. It is translated as CASRSGADLSYEQYF.

This clonotype turned up a few times. The chain couples TRBV10-3 to TRBJ1-1; D unclear. Per germline, CDR1 ENHRY and CDR2 SYGVKD. Trimming pared 6 bases from V and 0 bases from J, leaving 14 bases between. CDR3 length: 15 residues. CDR3 DNA sequence: TGTGCCATCAGGTCCGTTGGGCCTCTGAACACTGAAGCTTTCTTT. Its protein is CAIRSVGPLNTEAFF.

This clonotype was seen a few times. The V call is TRBV20-1, the J call TRBJ2-7, with a possible D match to TRBD1 (6 bases). Trimming removed 2 bases from V and 5 bases from J, with 19 bases in between. In germline, CDR1 is DFQATT, CDR2 SNEGSKA (reference sequence). This CDR3 is 15 amino acids long. CDR3 DNA sequence: TGCAGTGCTAGACCTATCACAGGGCCCCTGGACGAGCAGTACTTC. Amino acid sequence: CSARPITGPLDEQYF.

V and J are TRBV4-3 and TRBJ2-1; 13 positions match TRBD2. The CDR3 runs to 17 residues. Germline V gene lookup returns CDR1 LGHNA and CDR2 YSLEER. V was pared by 0 bases and J by 7 bases, with 6 bases of the junction left unmatched. This CDR3 is CASSQETGLAGANEQFF. For the CDR3, the DNA is TGCGCCAGCAGCCAAGAAACCGGACTAGCGGGAGCTAATGAGCAGTTCTTC.

The chain has TRBV27 and TRBJ2-1; D not certain. V was trimmed by 6 bases and J by 0 bases, leaving 6 bases between them. Germline V gene lookup returns CDR1 MNHEY and CDR2 SMNVEV (reference sequence). The CDR3 runs 13 residues. CDR3 in DNA: TGTGCCAGCAGGACGGACTCCTACAATGAGCAGTTCTTC. Amino acids: CASRTDSYNEQFF.

This clonotype was seen more than once but under ten times. The chain employs TRBV19 and TRBJ2-3; D remains unclear. The V gene lost 0 bases and the J gene lost 5 bases, with 3 bases spanning the gap. This CDR3 comprises 12 residues. The germline gives CDR1 LNHDA, CDR2 SQIVND (reference sequence). CDR3 protein: CASSIDGDTQYF. The CDR3 DNA sequence: TGTGCCAGTAGTATAGACGGAGATACGCAGTATTTT.

This clonotype was counted only a few times. The chain couples TRBV24-1 to TRBJ2-7; D remains ambiguous. Trimming shortened V by 5 bases and J by 0 bases, and 7 bases separated the two germline ends. Germline V gives CDR1 KGHDR, CDR2 SFDVKD. CDR3 length: 13 residues. The DNA for the CDR3 is TGTGCCACCAGTGCTGGGTCCTCCTACGAGCAGTACTTC. It is translated as CATSAGSSYEQYF.

This clonotype was counted a few times. The chain recombines TRBV20-1 with TRBJ1-4, with 9 bases that match TRBD1. V shed 1 base, J shed 11 bases, and the junction held 8 bases outside the gene matches. Germline CDR1 reads DFQATT; CDR2 reads SNEGSKA (reference sequence). The CDR3 length is 14 residues. CDR3 DNA sequence: TGCAGTGCTAGAGTCGGGACAGGGCTCGAGAAACTGTTTTTT. This translates into CSARVGTGLEKLFF.